This T cell receptor beta chain was sequenced for a study of regulatory T cells in long-lasting Graves disease. As for time point: newly diagnosed GD, antithyroid drugs for less than 3 months. There was RNA extracted from PBMCs, and the TCR library was made from it. In building TCR beta libraries, iRepertoire HTBI primers were used together with Arm-PCR of CDR3 regions. TCRdb recomputed calls from the multiplex PCR reads with MiXCR, one row per CDR3 protein. The sample lists hundreds of thousands of distinct CDR3 sequences; 15% to 20% were seen once. With 5 bases removed from V and 0 bases from J, the gap between germline ends came to 20 bases. Germline V gene lookup returns CDR1 SGHNT and CDR2 YENEEA. This CDR3 spans 18 amino acids. A further study also used this sample, focusing on T cells in Graves' hyperthyroidism and ophthalmopathy.

The sequencing used peripheral blood mononuclear cells (PBMCs), collected at new diagnosis, from a patient treated with antithyroid drugs. J is TRBJ2-1 and V is TRBV11-3; no firm D call. This TCR came from a woman aged 35-65 years with Graves disease. The CDR3 DNA sequence: TGTGCCAGCAGCAAAACGGACGAACTTTCTAGCTCCTACAATGAGCAGTTCTTC. The encoded protein is CASSKTDELSSSYNEQFF.